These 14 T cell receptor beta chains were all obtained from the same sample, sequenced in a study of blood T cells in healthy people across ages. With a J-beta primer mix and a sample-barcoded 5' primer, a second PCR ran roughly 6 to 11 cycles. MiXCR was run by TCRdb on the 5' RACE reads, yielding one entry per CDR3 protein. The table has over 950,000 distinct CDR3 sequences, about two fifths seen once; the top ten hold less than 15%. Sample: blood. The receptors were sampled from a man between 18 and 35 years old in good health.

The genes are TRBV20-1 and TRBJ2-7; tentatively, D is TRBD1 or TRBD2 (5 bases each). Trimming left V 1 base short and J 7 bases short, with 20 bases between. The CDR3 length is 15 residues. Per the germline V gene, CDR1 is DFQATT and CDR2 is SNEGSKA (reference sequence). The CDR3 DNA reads TGCAGTGCTAGAGTCCCGGGGCTAGGTTCAAATGAGCAGTACTTC. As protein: CSARVPGLGSNEQYF.

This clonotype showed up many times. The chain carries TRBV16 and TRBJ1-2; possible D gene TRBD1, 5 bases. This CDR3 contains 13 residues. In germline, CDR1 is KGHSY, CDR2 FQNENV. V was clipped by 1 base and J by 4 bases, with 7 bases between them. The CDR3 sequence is CASSQWGGYGYTF. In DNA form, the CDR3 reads TGTGCCAGCAGCCAATGGGGCGGCTATGGCTACACCTTC.

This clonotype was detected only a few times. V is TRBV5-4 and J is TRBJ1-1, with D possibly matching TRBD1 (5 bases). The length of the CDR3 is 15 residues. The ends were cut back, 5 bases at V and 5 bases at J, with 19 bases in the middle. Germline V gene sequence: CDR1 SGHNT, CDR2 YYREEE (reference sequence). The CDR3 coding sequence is TGTGCCAGCAGACCTCCGACCGGGGGAGGGACTGAAGCTTTCTTT. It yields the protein CASRPPTGGGTEAFF.

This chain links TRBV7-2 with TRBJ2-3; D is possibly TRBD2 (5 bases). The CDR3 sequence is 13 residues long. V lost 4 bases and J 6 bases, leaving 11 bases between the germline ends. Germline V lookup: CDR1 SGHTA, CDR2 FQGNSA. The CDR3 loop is CASSSITGDTQYF. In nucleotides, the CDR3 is TGTGCCAGCAGCTCTATTACGGGGGATACGCAGTATTTT.

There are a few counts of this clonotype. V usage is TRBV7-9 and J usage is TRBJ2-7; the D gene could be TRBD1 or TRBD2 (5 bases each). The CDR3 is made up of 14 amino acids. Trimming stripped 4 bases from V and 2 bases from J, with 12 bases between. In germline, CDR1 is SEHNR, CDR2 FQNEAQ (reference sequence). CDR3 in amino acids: CASSWGFSPYEQYF. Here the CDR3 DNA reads TGTGCCAGCAGCTGGGGGTTTAGCCCCTACGAGCAGTACTTC.

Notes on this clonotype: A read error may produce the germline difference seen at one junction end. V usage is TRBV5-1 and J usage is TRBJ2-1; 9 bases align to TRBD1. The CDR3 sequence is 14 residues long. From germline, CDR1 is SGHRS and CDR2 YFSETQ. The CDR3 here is CTSSTGGSDNEQFF. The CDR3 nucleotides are TGCACCAGCAGTACAGGGGGCAGTGACAATGAGCAGTTCTTC. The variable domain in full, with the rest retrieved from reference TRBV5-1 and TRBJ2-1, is KAGVTQTPRYLIKTRGQQVTLSCSPISGHRSVSWYQQTPGQGLQFLFEYFSETQRNKGNFPGRFSGRQFSNSRSEMNVSTLELGDSALYLCTSSTGGSDNEQFFGPGTRLTVL.

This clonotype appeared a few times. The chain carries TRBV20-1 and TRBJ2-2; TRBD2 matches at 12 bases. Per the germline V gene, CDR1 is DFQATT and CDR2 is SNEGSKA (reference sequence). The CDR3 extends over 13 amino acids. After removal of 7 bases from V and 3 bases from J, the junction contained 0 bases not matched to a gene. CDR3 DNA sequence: TGCAGTGGGACTAGCGGGGACACCGGGGAGCTGTTTTTT. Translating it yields CSGTSGDTGELFF.

CDR3 amino acids: CASSQGRGDEQFF. The CDR3 DNA reads TGTGCCAGCAGCCAAGGCAGGGGGGATGAGCAGTTCTTC. J is TRBJ2-1 and V is TRBV3-1; possible D gene TRBD1, 7 bases. V was trimmed by 1 base and J by 8 bases, leaving 9 bases between them. Germline loops: CDR1 LGHDT, CDR2 YNNKEL (reference sequence). This CDR3 is 13 amino acids long.

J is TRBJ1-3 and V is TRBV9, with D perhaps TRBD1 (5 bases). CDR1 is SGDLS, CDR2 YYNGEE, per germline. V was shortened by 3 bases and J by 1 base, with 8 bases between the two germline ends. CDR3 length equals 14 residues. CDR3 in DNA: TGTGCCAGCAGCGACGGGGGATCTGGAAACACCATATATTTT. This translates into CASSDGGSGNTIYF.

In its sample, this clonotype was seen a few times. The CDR3 protein is CASRLQGGVEKLFF. The CDR3 DNA is TGCGCCAGCAGGCTACAGGGCGGTGTGGAAAAACTGTTTTTT. The chain couples TRBV4-1 to TRBJ1-4; D may be TRBD1 (6 bases). Trimming took 6 bases from V and 8 from J, leaving 16 bases between them. Germline loops: CDR1 MGHRA, CDR2 YSYEKL. The length of the CDR3 is 14 residues.

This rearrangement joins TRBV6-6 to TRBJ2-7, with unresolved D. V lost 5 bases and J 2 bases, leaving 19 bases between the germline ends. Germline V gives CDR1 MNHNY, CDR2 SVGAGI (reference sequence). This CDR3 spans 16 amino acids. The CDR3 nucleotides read TGTGCCAGCAGTCCATCCCGGGCCTCTTCCCCCTACGAGCAGTACTTC. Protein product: CASSPSRASSPYEQYF.

CDR3 sequence reads: CASRLAGESYNEQFF. The CDR3 DNA follows: TGTGCCAGCAGACTAGCGGGGGAGTCCTACAATGAGCAGTTCTTC. The V and J genes are TRBV12-3 or TRBV12-4 and TRBJ2-1; 11 positions agree with TRBD2. The J segment lost 1 base and the V segment lost 6 bases, leaving 2 bases of the junction unmatched. The CDR3 is 15 amino acids.

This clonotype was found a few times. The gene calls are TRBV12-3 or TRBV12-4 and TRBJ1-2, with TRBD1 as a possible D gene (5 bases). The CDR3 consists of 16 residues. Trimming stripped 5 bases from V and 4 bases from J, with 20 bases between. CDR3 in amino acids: CASSNTGTARLYGYTF. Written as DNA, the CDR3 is TGTGCCAGCAGTAACACCGGGACGGCTCGTCTCTATGGCTACACCTTC.

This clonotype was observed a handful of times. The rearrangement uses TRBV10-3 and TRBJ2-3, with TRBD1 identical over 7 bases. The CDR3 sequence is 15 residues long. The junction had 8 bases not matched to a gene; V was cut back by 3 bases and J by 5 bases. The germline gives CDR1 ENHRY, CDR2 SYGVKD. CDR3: CAISDKARGIDTQYF. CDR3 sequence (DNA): TGTGCCATCAGTGATAAAGCCAGGGGGATAGATACGCAGTATTTT.